Below, 10 T cell receptor beta chains from the same sample are listed, as sequenced in a study of T cells in Graves' hyperthyroidism and ophthalmopathy (dated by TCRdb to between 2018 and 2021). Library creation used multiplex PCR. Sequenced using an Illumina HiSeq 2000. TCR beta CDR3 regions were amplified from RNA transcripts. A first-round RT-PCR of the TCR CDR3 used the HTBI primer set with the Qiagen OneStep RT-PCR kit. The raw public reads went through TCRdb reprocessing: fastp at Q25, MiXCR clone calling, in-frame beta chains kept. Every distinct CDR3 protein forms one entry, paired with its most common genes and DNA. In all, the sample holds about 640,000 distinct CDR3 sequences, and under 25% of those were seen once. The ten most abundant clones make up roughly a third of the sample. Sequenced sample: blood. The receptors originated from a man between 25 and 39 years old with Graves' ophthalmopathy.

This clonotype was picked up many times. The CDR3 reads CASSFGRDRGRPDTQYF. CDR3 bases: TGCGCCAGCAGCTTTGGTAGGGACAGGGGTCGCCCAGATACGCAGTATTTT. This chain connects TRBV5-1 to TRBJ2-3; 10 nucleotides agree with TRBD1. The trim removed 2 bases at V and 4 bases at J, leaving 10 bases unmatched. The CDR3 consists of 17 residues. CDR1 and CDR2 (germline): SGHRS, YFSETQ.

This clonotype was picked up a small number of times. V usage is TRBV27 and J usage is TRBJ1-6; D not resolved. The CDR3 sequence is 17 residues long. The germline gives CDR1 MNHEY, CDR2 SMNVEV (reference sequence). V shed 0 bases and J shed 0 bases, with 9 bases lying between them. The CDR3 sequence is CASSLSTPSSYNSPLHF. CDR3 nucleotides: TGTGCCAGCAGTTTATCGACTCCGAGCTCCTATAATTCACCCCTCCACTTT.

This clonotype was seen repeatedly, ten times or more. The rearrangement links TRBV2 to TRBJ1-1; D is unclear. Germline V lookup: CDR1 SNHLY, CDR2 FYNNEI. Trimming cost V 6 bases and J 2 bases, with 10 bases left between them. The CDR3 totals 13 residues. CDR3 residues: CASSQGENTEAFF. The CDR3 coding sequence is TGTGCCAGCAGCCAAGGAGAAAACACTGAAGCTTTCTTT.

In its sample, this clonotype was seen many times. The rearrangement links TRBV11-1 to TRBJ2-3; the match to TRBD2 covers 8 bases. The CDR3 is 15 residues long. J gave up 5 bases and V 5 bases, and 9 bases lay outside the gene matches. Germline V gene data show CDR1 as SGHAT and CDR2 as FQDESV (reference sequence). CDR3 DNA: TGTGCCAGCAGCCCCCCGGGACTAGGAATAGATACGCAGTATTTT. Translated: CASSPPGLGIDTQYF.

The chain couples TRBV29-1 to TRBJ2-2, with D unclear. The CDR3 runs to 13 residues. The germline V gene encodes CDR1 SQVTM and CDR2 ANQGSEA. V dropped 5 bases and J dropped 1 base, with 8 bases sitting between them. The chain's CDR3 is CSVLQENTGELFF. The CDR3 coding sequence is TGCAGCGTTTTGCAGGAGAACACCGGGGAGCTGTTTTTT.

The V gene is TRBV3-1, the J gene TRBJ2-1; maybe TRBD1 (5 bases). Looked up from germline, CDR1 is LGHDT and CDR2 is YNNKEL (reference sequence). V was trimmed by 0 bases and J by 2 bases, leaving 8 bases between them. This CDR3 has 15 amino acids. DNA of the CDR3: TGTGCCAGCAGCCAAGAAGGGGCGGCCTACAATGAGCAGTTCTTC. It codes for CASSQEGAAYNEQFF.

This clonotype has at least ten counts. The rearrangement uses TRBV10-3 and TRBJ1-1; D possibly corresponds to TRBD1 (6 bases). This CDR3 comprises 12 residues. Germline V gene sequence: CDR1 ENHRY, CDR2 SYGVKD. V was cut by 6 bases and J by 5 bases, with 10 bases left in between. The CDR3 is CAIRKGETEAFF. The CDR3 DNA is TGTGCCATCAGAAAGGGGGAGACTGAAGCTTTCTTT.

V and J are TRBV30 and TRBJ2-1, with D perhaps assigned TRBD1 or TRBD2 (6 bases each). This CDR3 region has 13 residues. Germline V gene lookup returns CDR1 GTSNPN and CDR2 SVGIG (reference sequence). The ends were cut back, 2 bases at V and 10 bases at J, with 15 bases in the middle. This chain's CDR3 is CAWSPQGGREQFF. CDR3 DNA sequence: TGTGCCTGGAGTCCCCAAGGGGGGAGGGAGCAGTTCTTC.

The chain recombines TRBV28 with TRBJ2-2; 9 positions match TRBD2. The CDR3 has 15 amino acids. Trimming cost V 4 bases and J 4 bases; bases outside gene matches: 4. Germline V lookup: CDR1 MDHEN, CDR2 SYDVKM. The CDR3 sequence is CASSWGLAPTGELFF. Written as DNA, the CDR3 is TGTGCCAGCAGTTGGGGACTAGCTCCCACCGGGGAGCTGTTTTTT.

The sample holds a few counts of this clonotype. The chain carries TRBV28 and TRBJ2-5; D not certain. The CDR3 runs 12 residues. CDR1 is MDHEN and CDR2 is SYDVKM in the germline V gene. The CDR3 loop is CASWRRQETQYF. The CDR3 region has the DNA TGTGCATCGTGGCGCCGCCAAGAGACCCAGTACTTC.